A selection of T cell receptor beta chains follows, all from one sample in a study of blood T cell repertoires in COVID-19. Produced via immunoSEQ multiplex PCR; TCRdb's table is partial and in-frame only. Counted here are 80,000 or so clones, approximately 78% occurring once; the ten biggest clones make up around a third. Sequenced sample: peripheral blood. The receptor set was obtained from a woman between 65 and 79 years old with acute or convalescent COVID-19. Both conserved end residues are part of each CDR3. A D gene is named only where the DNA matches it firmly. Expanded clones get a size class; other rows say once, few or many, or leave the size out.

CDR3 protein: CASSELAGNQETQYF
CDR3 DNA: TGTGCCAGCAGTGAACTAGCGGGGAACCAAGAGACCCAGTACTTC
clone size: NA
D gene: TRBD2
V gene: TRBV2
J gene: TRBJ2-5

CDR3 protein: CASTPPGSRVTGELFF
CDR3 DNA: TGTGCCAGCACCCCCCCGGGGAGTCGGGTCACCGGGGAGCTGTTTTTT
clone size: NA
D gene: NA
V gene: TRBV2
J gene: TRBJ2-2

CDR3 protein: CASGPGVAGELFF
CDR3 DNA: TGTGCCAGCGGTCCCGGGGTGGCCGGGGAGCTGTTTTTT
clone size: NA
D gene: NA
V gene: TRBV5-4
J gene: TRBJ2-2

CDR3 protein: CASSEARQRWGENEKLFF
CDR3 DNA: TGTGCCAGCAGTGAAGCGCGACAGCGTTGGGGTGAGAATGAAAAACTGTTTTTT
clone size: NA
D gene: NA
V gene: TRBV6-1
J gene: TRBJ1-4

CDR3 protein: CASTDRGGTNEKLFF
CDR3 DNA: TGTGCCAGTACGGACAGGGGAGGAACTAATGAAAAACTGTTTTTT
clone size: NA
D gene: TRBD1
V gene: TRBV19
J gene: TRBJ1-4

CDR3 protein: CASSQSDVGTEAFF
CDR3 DNA: TGTGCCAGCAGCCAATCTGATGTCGGCACTGAAGCTTTCTTT
clone size: NA
D gene: NA
V gene: TRBV3-1/TRBV3-2
J gene: TRBJ1-1

CDR3 protein: CASSLLTGNTGELFF
CDR3 DNA: TGCGCCAGCAGCTTGCTAACGGGGAACACCGGGGAGCTGTTTTTT
clone size: NA
D gene: NA
V gene: TRBV5-1
J gene: TRBJ2-2

CDR3 protein: CASSVSPEGGSYNEQFF
CDR3 DNA: TGTGCCAGCAGTGTTAGTCCCGAGGGAGGCTCCTACAATGAGCAGTTCTTC
clone size: NA
D gene: NA
V gene: TRBV6-1
J gene: TRBJ2-1

CDR3 protein: CASSYSTSGLTTEAFF
CDR3 DNA: TGTGCCAGCAGTTACTCGACGAGCGGTTTAACGACTGAAGCTTTCTTT
clone size: NA
D gene: NA
V gene: TRBV6-6
J gene: TRBJ1-1

CDR3 protein: CASSQFGGGPGSEQYF
CDR3 DNA: TGTGCCAGCAGCCAATTTGGGGGAGGGCCCGGATCCGAGCAGTACTTC
clone size: NA
D gene: TRBD2
V gene: TRBV3-1/TRBV3-2
J gene: TRBJ2-7

CDR3 protein: CASKPGDRDPTYEQYF
CDR3 DNA: TGTGCCAGTAAACCAGGGGACCGGGACCCGACCTACGAGCAGTACTTC
clone size: NA
D gene: NA
V gene: TRBV19
J gene: TRBJ2-7

CDR3 protein: CASSSNERVAFF
CDR3 DNA: TGTGCCAGCAGCTCGAATGAGAGGGTGGCTTTCTTT
clone size: NA
D gene: NA
V gene: TRBV9
J gene: TRBJ1-1

CDR3 protein: CASSQDGRANEKLFF
CDR3 DNA: TGTGCCAGCAGCCAAGATGGGAGGGCCAATGAAAAACTGTTTTTT
clone size: once
D gene: NA
V gene: TRBV14
J gene: TRBJ1-4

CDR3 protein: CATSSDLQETQYF
CDR3 DNA: TGTGCCACCAGTTCCGACTTACAAGAGACCCAGTACTTC
clone size: NA
D gene: NA
V gene: TRBV24-1
J gene: TRBJ2-5

CDR3 protein: CASSLVSLAGNTIYF
CDR3 DNA: TGTGCCAGCAGCTTAGTATCCCTTGCTGGAAACACCATATATTTT
clone size: NA
D gene: NA
V gene: TRBV7-2
J gene: TRBJ1-3

CDR3 protein: CATSRVKGAVGYTF
CDR3 DNA: TGTGCCACCAGCAGAGTAAAGGGGGCCGTTGGCTACACCTTC
clone size: NA
D gene: TRBD1
V gene: TRBV15
J gene: TRBJ1-2

CDR3 protein: CASSLRSIAAYNEQFF
CDR3 DNA: TGTGCCAGCAGTTTAAGATCGATAGCGGCCTACAATGAGCAGTTCTTC
clone size: NA
D gene: NA
V gene: TRBV27
J gene: TRBJ2-1

CDR3 protein: CAISKNRDRNTGELFF
CDR3 DNA: TGTGCCATCAGTAAAAACCGGGATAGGAACACCGGGGAGCTGTTTTTT
clone size: NA
D gene: NA
V gene: TRBV19
J gene: TRBJ2-2

CDR3 protein: CASSQAGNYGYTF
CDR3 DNA: TGCGCCAGCAGCCAAGCAGGGAACTATGGCTACACCTTC
clone size: NA
D gene: NA
V gene: TRBV4-1
J gene: TRBJ1-2

CDR3 protein: CAWSVLSGGGGELFF
CDR3 DNA: TGTGCCTGGAGTGTACTGTCGGGAGGGGGCGGGGAGCTGTTTTTT
clone size: NA
D gene: TRBD2
V gene: TRBV30
J gene: TRBJ2-2

CDR3 protein: CASSMDRGRDEQYF
CDR3 DNA: TGTGCCAGCAGTATGGACAGGGGGCGTGACGAGCAGTACTTC
clone size: NA
D gene: TRBD1
V gene: TRBV3-1/TRBV3-2
J gene: TRBJ2-7

CDR3 protein: CASRPGTTSVDEQFF
CDR3 DNA: TGCGCCAGTCGCCCCGGGACTACCTCGGTGGATGAGCAGTTCTTC
clone size: NA
D gene: TRBD2
V gene: TRBV5-1
J gene: TRBJ2-1

CDR3 protein: CASSSGGSEKLFF
CDR3 DNA: TGTGCCAGCAGCTCAGGGGGCAGTGAAAAACTGTTTTTT
clone size: NA
D gene: TRBD1
V gene: TRBV9
J gene: TRBJ1-4

CDR3 protein: CASSVSTGVGNIQYF
CDR3 DNA: TGTGCCAGCAGCGTTTCAACAGGGGTAGGGAACATTCAGTACTTC
clone size: NA
D gene: TRBD1
V gene: TRBV2
J gene: TRBJ2-4

CDR3 protein: CASSFSRDNYEQYF
CDR3 DNA: TGTGCCAGCAGCTTTTCACGGGACAACTACGAGCAGTACTTC
clone size: NA
D gene: NA
V gene: TRBV7-2
J gene: TRBJ2-7

CDR3 protein: CASRVAGVETQYF
CDR3 DNA: TGTGCCAGCAGAGTAGCGGGAGTAGAGACCCAGTACTTC
clone size: NA
D gene: TRBD2
V gene: TRBV6-5
J gene: TRBJ2-5

CDR3 protein: CASSDTSKGYNEQFF
CDR3 DNA: TGTGCCAGCAGCGATACTAGCAAAGGGTACAATGAGCAGTTCTTC
clone size: NA
D gene: NA
V gene: TRBV5-6
J gene: TRBJ2-1

CDR3 protein: CASSDRVTEKLFF
CDR3 DNA: TGTGCCAGCTCCGACAGGGTCACCGAAAAACTGTTTTTT
clone size: NA
D gene: TRBD1
V gene: TRBV18
J gene: TRBJ1-4

CDR3 protein: CASSLALAGGAGELFF
CDR3 DNA: TGCGCCAGCAGCTTGGCGCTAGCGGGAGGGGCCGGGGAGCTGTTTTTT
clone size: NA
D gene: TRBD2
V gene: TRBV5-1
J gene: TRBJ2-2

CDR3 protein: CASSLEGLAGSYNEQFF
CDR3 DNA: TGTGCCAGCAGCTTAGAGGGACTAGCGGGCTCCTACAATGAGCAGTTCTTC
clone size: NA
D gene: TRBD2
V gene: TRBV13
J gene: TRBJ2-1

CDR3 protein: CATKGKVTGANVLTF
CDR3 DNA: TGTGCCACCAAGGGGAAGGTCACTGGGGCCAACGTCCTGACTTTC
clone size: NA
D gene: NA
V gene: TRBV28
J gene: TRBJ2-6

CDR3 protein: CASSTGQGNEQFF
CDR3 DNA: TGTGCCAGCAGCACTGGACAGGGCAATGAGCAGTTCTTC
clone size: NA
D gene: TRBD1
V gene: TRBV7-7
J gene: TRBJ2-1

CDR3 protein: CASSTGGAGYTF
CDR3 DNA: TGTGCCAGCAGCACCGGAGGAGCTGGCTACACCTTC
clone size: NA
D gene: NA
V gene: TRBV7-9
J gene: TRBJ1-2

CDR3 protein: CASSFGTSLGTQYF
CDR3 DNA: TGTGCCAGCAGTTTCGGTACTAGCCTAGGGACGCAGTATTTT
clone size: NA
D gene: NA
V gene: TRBV28
J gene: TRBJ2-3

CDR3 protein: CASSLTGRDSEAFF
CDR3 DNA: TGTGCCAGCAGCTTGACAGGGAGGGACTCTGAAGCTTTCTTT
clone size: NA
D gene: NA
V gene: TRBV5-4
J gene: TRBJ1-1